These 27 T cell receptor beta chains came from one sample sequenced in a study of CD8 T cells in ankylosing spondylitis. From the 5' RACE reads, TCRdb called clonotypes with MiXCR, one entry per CDR3 protein. The sample lists about 220,000 distinct CDR3 sequences, 8% to 11% occurring once. The sample comprised blood, either unsorted or a sorted T cell fraction (not recorded which). These TCRs come from a male donor with ankylosing spondylitis or in good health (not recorded which).

Remarks on this clonotype: The junction and the germline gene differ at one end; a read error may be behind it. The J gene is TRBJ2-2, the V gene TRBV20-1; possibly TRBD2 for D (7 bases). This CDR3 is 15 amino acids long. Germline V CDR1 and CDR2: DFQATT, SNEGSKA (reference sequence). The DNA for the CDR3 is TGCTGTGCCGGTTCGGGGGGCGCAGGCACCGGGGAGCTGTTTTTT. This sequence encodes CCAGSGGAGTGELFF.

There are a few counts of this clonotype. The rearrangement links TRBV5-1 to TRBJ2-3; D call uncertain. V lost 0 bases and J 4 bases, leaving 12 bases between the germline ends. The germline V gene has CDR1 SGHRS and CDR2 YFSETQ. The CDR3 covers 15 residues. The CDR3 sequence: CASSLATTLSDTQYF. Here the CDR3 DNA reads TGCGCCAGCAGCTTGGCGACCACCCTATCAGATACGCAGTATTTT.

The table lists this clonotype with many counts. CDR3 protein: CASSLQRPRGDEQFF. The CDR3 region has the DNA TGTGCCAGCAGTCTCCAGCGCCCCCGGGGCGATGAGCAGTTCTTC. The V gene is TRBV12-3 or TRBV12-4, the J gene TRBJ2-1, with D perhaps being TRBD1 or TRBD2 (5 bases each). The V end was cut by 5 bases, the J end by 8 bases, with 19 bases between. CDR3 length: 15 amino acids.

This clonotype was seen ten or more times. The chain couples TRBV6-4 to TRBJ2-3, with a tentative D call TRBD1 (6 bases). The length of the CDR3 is 16 residues. Germline assignment: CDR1 MRHNA and CDR2 SNTAGT. The V and J ends lost 3 bases and 7 bases respectively, with 20 bases between them. CDR3 protein: CASSEGLDSLFYTQYF. The CDR3 coding sequence is TGTGCCAGCAGTGAGGGCCTGGACAGCCTGTTTTATACGCAGTATTTT.

The V and J genes are TRBV2 and TRBJ2-7, with TRBD1 matching over 8 bases. Germline CDR1 is SNHLY and CDR2 is FYNNEI. The CDR3 contains 14 residues. The V and J ends lost 6 bases and 1 base, in that order; junction bases with no gene match: 5. As DNA, the CDR3 is TGTGCCAGCAGCCTCCAGGGGGCGTCCTACGAGCAGTACTTC. Translation gives CASSLQGASYEQYF.

This clonotype was detected ten times or more. The J gene is TRBJ1-6, the V gene TRBV6-1; the D gene is possibly TRBD1 (6 bases). CDR3 length: 15 amino acids. In germline, CDR1 is MNHNS, CDR2 SASEGT. The germline V and J ends were trimmed by 5 bases and 9 bases, with 17 bases remaining between them. CDR3 protein: CASSPNRVGSSPLHF. For the CDR3, the DNA is TGTGCCAGCAGTCCTAACAGGGTTGGGAGTTCACCCCTCCACTTT.

This clonotype was seen many times. The chain couples TRBV12-3 or TRBV12-4 to TRBJ1-5, with D possibly being TRBD1 (5 bases). CDR3 length equals 14 residues. Deletions cut 7 bases from V and 9 bases from J, with 19 bases between. The CDR3 loop reads CASTSGGGRGPQHF. CDR3 bases: TGTGCCAGCACCTCGGGGGGAGGGCGAGGGCCCCAGCATTTT.

This clonotype occurred many times. The gene calls are TRBV5-1 and TRBJ2-3, with TRBD2 matching over 11 bases. The V gene's germline CDR1 is SGHRS and CDR2 YFSETQ. V trimming: 0 bases; J trimming: 4 bases; junction bases outside the gene matches: 7. The CDR3 sequence is 17 residues long. This CDR3 reads CASSLALAGEGADTQYF. CDR3 in DNA: TGCGCCAGCAGCTTGGCACTAGCGGGGGAGGGGGCAGATACGCAGTATTTT.

The chain is built from TRBV4-2 and TRBJ2-3; a weak D match, TRBD2 (5 bases). Germline loops: CDR1 LGHNA, CDR2 YNFKEQ. The CDR3 spans 14 residues. V was trimmed by 0 bases and J by 2 bases, leaving 6 bases between them. CDR3 protein: CASSQEEATDTQYF. The CDR3 DNA is TGTGCCAGCAGCCAAGAGGAGGCCACAGATACGCAGTATTTT.

This clonotype was seen only a few times. The V gene is TRBV6-5, the J gene TRBJ2-3, with 8 bases aligning to TRBD2. Looked up from germline, CDR1 is MNHEY and CDR2 is SVGAGI. V lost 4 bases to trimming and J lost 0 bases; unmatched junction nucleotides: 0. CDR3 length: 14 residues. The chain's CDR3 is CASSSGGSTDTQYF. Written as DNA, the CDR3 is TGTGCCAGCAGTTCGGGGGGGAGCACAGATACGCAGTATTTT.

This clonotype has at least ten counts. The gene calls are TRBV5-1 and TRBJ2-3; 13 positions match TRBD2. This CDR3 is 15 amino acids long. The V and J ends lost 5 bases and 3 bases, in that order; junction bases with no gene match: 3. Germline CDR1 and CDR2: SGHRS and YFSETQ. The CDR3 here is CASRGLAGTTDTQYF. The CDR3 bases are TGCGCCAGCAGGGGACTAGCGGGGACTACAGATACGCAGTATTTT. Complete variable domain (other parts from reference TRBV5-1 and TRBJ2-3): KAGVTQTPRYLIKTRGQQVTLSCSPISGHRSVSWYQQTPGQGLQFLFEYFSETQRNKGNFPGRFSGRQFSNSRSEMNVSTLELGDSALYLCASRGLAGTTDTQYFGPGTRLTVL.

This clonotype has at least ten counts. The rearrangement joins TRBV28 to TRBJ1-2; a possible D gene is TRBD1 (5 bases). The CDR3 has 15 residues. CDR1 and CDR2 from the germline V gene are MDHEN and SYDVKM. V lost 5 bases and J 4 bases, leaving 17 bases between the germline ends. The CDR3, as DNA: TGTGCCAGCAGTCCTATAGGGGCGACCTCCTATGGCTACACCTTC. This sequence encodes CASSPIGATSYGYTF.

The table lists this clonotype with a few counts. The chain combines TRBV5-6 with TRBJ1-1; perhaps TRBD1 as D (5 bases). The germline CDR1 and CDR2 sequences are SGHDT and YYEEEE. The germline V and J ends were trimmed by 4 bases and 8 bases, with 15 bases remaining between them. This CDR3 region has 13 residues. The CDR3 DNA reads as TGTGCCAGCAGCCTGGGGTTGCCAGGGGAAGCTTTCTTT. Protein: CASSLGLPGEAFF.

As concerns this clonotype: A read error is possible here, since a much larger clone lies one base away. The chain couples TRBV24-1 to TRBJ2-1; 9 nucleotides line up with TRBD1. The CDR3 totals 15 residues. The germline V gene encodes CDR1 KGHDR and CDR2 SFDVKD. The CDR3 is CATSGGTGLYKEQFF. The CDR3 bases are TGTGCCACCTCCGGAGGGACAGGGCTCTACAAAGAGCAGTTCTTC.

This clonotype came up many times. A junction end diverges from the germline sequence, so it may reflect a read error. The CDR3 is CASIPGTSGGTDTQYF. The CDR3 nucleotides read TGTGCTAGCATCCCAGGGACTAGCGGGGGCACAGATACGCAGTATTTT. The gene calls are TRBV7-7 and TRBJ2-3; TRBD2 aligns across 13 bases. The CDR3 covers 16 residues. CDR1 is SSHAT and CDR2 is FNYEAQ in the germline V gene (reference sequence).

This clonotype was recorded many times. The V gene is TRBV5-5, the J gene TRBJ1-2; D is unresolved. The CDR3 extends over 14 amino acids. The V and J ends lost 0 bases and 0 bases respectively, with 6 bases between them. In germline, CDR1 is SGHKS, CDR2 YYEKEE (reference sequence). The CDR3 nucleotides read TGTGCCAGCAGCTTGGCCGCTACTAACTATGGCTACACCTTC. Amino acids: CASSLAATNYGYTF.

This clonotype was picked up many times. The genes are TRBV27 and TRBJ2-1; D remains unclear. CDR1 MNHEY and CDR2 SMNVEV come from the germline V gene (reference sequence). This CDR3 contains 13 residues. V lost 5 bases and J lost 8, with 13 bases in between. The CDR3 reads CASSGRGRDEQFF. In DNA form, the CDR3 reads TGTGCCAGCAGTGGGCGTGGAAGGGATGAGCAGTTCTTC.

This clonotype was recorded at least ten times. The chain recombines TRBV11-1 with TRBJ2-6, with D maybe TRBD2 (5 bases). The length of the CDR3 is 20 residues. V was trimmed by 5 bases and J by 0 bases, leaving 23 bases between them. From germline, CDR1 is SGHAT and CDR2 FQDESV (reference sequence). The CDR3 DNA sequence: TGTGCCAGCAGCCCTACCCAGCCGGGAATACTCCTCTCTGGGGCCAACGTCCTGACTTTC. This sequence encodes CASSPTQPGILLSGANVLTF.

The table lists this clonotype with a few counts. This sequence joins TRBV5-5 and TRBJ2-2, with D possibly being TRBD1 or TRBD2 (5 bases each). V lost 0 bases and J lost 6, with 21 bases in between. CDR1 and CDR2 (germline): SGHKS, YYEKEE (reference sequence). CDR3 length: 18 residues. CDR3 loop: CASSLAAGSEVRAGELFF. CDR3 nucleotide sequence: TGTGCCAGCAGCTTGGCGGCAGGGTCGGAAGTGCGGGCCGGGGAGCTGTTTTTT.

This chain joins TRBV27 and TRBJ2-3; 7 nucleotides match TRBD1. CDR3 size: 14 residues. In germline, CDR1 is MNHEY, CDR2 SMNVEV (reference sequence). Trimming at V came to 5 bases and at J to 10 bases, leaving 12 bases not matched to a gene. In DNA, the CDR3 is TGTGCCAGCAGTAGAGGGACAGAGGGTCCCGCGCAGTATTTT. Residues: CASSRGTEGPAQYF.

In its sample, this clonotype was seen many times. The chain carries TRBV6-6 and TRBJ1-1; D call uncertain. Per the germline V gene, CDR1 is MNHNY and CDR2 is SVGAGI (reference sequence). The CDR3 spans 13 residues. V was pared by 5 bases and J by 4 bases, with 11 bases between. The CDR3 here is CASSVEPGTEAFF. DNA of the CDR3: TGTGCCAGCAGTGTCGAACCGGGCACTGAAGCTTTCTTT.

This clonotype has ten or more counts. The rearrangement joins TRBV5-1 to TRBJ2-1; tentatively, D is TRBD1 (6 bases). CDR1 is SGHRS and CDR2 is YFSETQ in the germline V gene. Trimming stripped 0 bases from V and 3 bases from J, with 10 bases between. CDR3 size: 15 residues. The CDR3 DNA follows: TGCGCCAGCAGCTTGGGCAGGGGAAACTACAATGAGCAGTTCTTC. Its translation: CASSLGRGNYNEQFF.

V usage is TRBV2 and J usage is TRBJ1-2; no clear D. Germline V CDR1 and CDR2: SNHLY, FYNNEI. The CDR3 sequence is 15 residues long. Trimming shortened V by 2 bases and J by 0 bases, and 10 bases separated the two germline ends. CDR3 sequence reads: CASSESGITNYGYTF. In nucleotides, the CDR3 is TGTGCCAGCAGTGAATCGGGAATCACTAACTATGGCTACACCTTC.

For this clonotype: This could be a read error, since a much larger clone is one nucleotide away. The CDR3 end shows no conserved phenylalanine or tryptophan, and so a read error is likely. The genes are TRBV18 and TRBJ2-2; 8 positions match TRBD1. The germline CDR1 and CDR2 sequences are KGHSH and LQKENI. This CDR3 region has 15 residues. The V segment lost 7 bases and the J segment 5 bases; nucleotides outside the gene matches: 9. The CDR3 sequence is CASLTGQGGTGELFL. The CDR3 DNA sequence: TGTGCCAGCTTGACCGGACAGGGAGGAACCGGGGAGCTGTTTTTA.

This clonotype came up many times. The gene calls are TRBV12-3 or TRBV12-4 and TRBJ2-3; TRBD2 aligns across 12 bases. Trimming cost V 3 bases and J 1 base; bases outside gene matches: 2. The CDR3 has 16 amino acids. The CDR3 nucleotides read TGTGCCAGCAGTTTCCCTAGCGGGGGGGGCACAGATACGCAGTATTTT. This sequence encodes CASSFPSGGGTDTQYF.

This clonotype was recorded many times. The chain combines TRBV5-1 with TRBJ1-1; D remains unclear. The V end was cut by 2 bases, the J end by 6 bases, with 11 bases between. Germline values: CDR1 SGHRS, CDR2 YFSETQ. The CDR3 sequence is 13 residues long. The CDR3: CASSFAAEAEAFF. In DNA form, the CDR3 reads TGCGCCAGCAGCTTCGCCGCGGAAGCTGAAGCTTTCTTT.

This clonotype was seen a few times. The rearrangement links TRBV12-3 or TRBV12-4 to TRBJ1-2; perhaps TRBD1 as D (6 bases). V lost 1 base and J lost 10, with 16 bases in between. The CDR3 consists of 14 residues. The CDR3 bases are TGTGCCAGCAGTTTAGGCGCAGGGACAAACGACTACACCTTC. This codes for CASSLGAGTNDYTF.